These 27 T cell receptor beta chains were sequenced from one sample in a study of blood T cell repertoires in COVID-19. Libraries were prepared by immunoSEQ multiplex PCR; TCRdb keeps only in-frame clonotypes and omits some of them. This table holds over 250,000 clones, about nine tenths found once. What was sequenced was PBMCs or T cells enriched from blood (not recorded which). The source is a woman younger than 45 who had recovered from COVID-19.

The CDR3 protein is CASSSTGLLSYEQYF. CDR3 DNA sequence: TGTGCCAGCAGCTCGACAGGTCTACTCTCCTACGAGCAGTACTTC. The chain recombines TRBV13 with TRBJ2-7, with D possibly matching TRBD1 (6 bases). Germline V gene sequence: CDR1 PRHDT, CDR2 FYEKMQ (reference sequence). Trimming stripped 4 bases from V and 0 bases from J, with 13 bases between. CDR3 length equals 15 residues.

The rearrangement joins TRBV4-3 to TRBJ2-1, with TRBD2 matching over 7 bases. CDR3 size: 18 residues. Germline V gives CDR1 LGHNA, CDR2 YSLEER. With V trimmed by 0 bases and J by 0 bases, 8 bases remained unmatched. CDR3 bases: TGCGCCAGCAGCCAAGATGGGAGGGAGGGCAGCTCCTACAATGAGCAGTTCTTC. This sequence encodes CASSQDGREGSSYNEQFF.

This chain joins TRBV28 and TRBJ2-2; D is perhaps TRBD1 (5 bases). There are 15 residues in the CDR3. The germline V and J ends were trimmed by 3 bases and 1 base, with 9 bases remaining between them. CDR1 and CDR2 from the germline V gene are MDHEN and SYDVKM. The CDR3 DNA is TGTGCCAGCAGTTTGGGGCAACTGAACACCGGGGAGCTGTTTTTT. Amino acid sequence: CASSLGQLNTGELFF.

The rearrangement uses TRBV15 and TRBJ2-3; 9 bases line up with TRBD2. The CDR3 is 17 amino acids. The germline gives CDR1 LNHNV, CDR2 YYDKDF (reference sequence). Trimming at V came to 1 base and at J to 0 bases, leaving 5 bases not matched to a gene. The CDR3 DNA sequence: TGTGCCACCAGCAGAGGTCGACTAGCGGCTAGCACAGATACGCAGTATTTT. It encodes CATSRGRLAASTDTQYF. Combining the CDR3 with reference TRBV15 and TRBJ2-3 gives the whole variable domain DAMVIQNPRYQVTQFGKPVTLSCSQTLNHNVMYWYQQKSSQAPKLLFHYYDKDFNNEADTPDNFQSRRPNTSFCFLDIRSPGLGDTAMYLCATSRGRLAASTDTQYFGPGTRLTVL.

This rearrangement joins TRBV28 to TRBJ1-1; a weak D match, TRBD1 (5 bases). V was clipped by 3 bases and J by 8 bases, with 10 bases between them. CDR1 is MDHEN, CDR2 SYDVKM, per germline. This CDR3 region has 12 residues. The CDR3 is CASSLMTEEAFF. DNA of the CDR3: TGTGCCAGCAGTTTGATGACAGAGGAAGCTTTCTTT. The variable domain in full, completed from reference TRBV28 and TRBJ1-1, reads DVKVTQSSRYLVKRTGEKVFLECVQDMDHENMFWYRQDPGLGLRLIYFSYDVKMKEKGDIPEGYSVSREKKERFSLILESASTNQTSMYLCASSLMTEEAFFGQGTRLTVV.

The chain carries TRBV7-8 and TRBJ2-5, with D tentatively TRBD1 (5 bases). The V end lost 5 bases, the J end lost 7 bases, and 14 bases lay between the germline ends. The CDR3 loop spans 13 amino acids. CDR1 SGHVS and CDR2 FQNEAQ come from the germline V gene. CDR3 region: CASSVDRAGTQYF. The CDR3 DNA follows: TGTGCCAGCAGCGTAGACAGAGCCGGGACCCAGTACTTC. Drawing the rest from reference TRBV7-8 and TRBJ2-5, the complete variable domain is GAGVSQSPRYKVAKRGQDVALRCDPISGHVSLFWYQQALGQGPEFLTYFQNEAQLDKSGLPSDRFFAERPEGSVSTLKIQRTQQEDSAVYLCASSVDRAGTQYFGPGTRLLVL.

The rearrangement joins TRBV5-1 to TRBJ2-1, with TRBD2 identical over 13 bases. The CDR3 has 16 amino acids. Germline CDR1 SGHRS, CDR2 YFSETQ. V shed 2 bases and J 5 bases; nucleotides not matched to a gene: 4. CDR3 residues: CASSFGLAGVHNEQFF. The CDR3, as DNA: TGCGCCAGCAGCTTCGGACTAGCGGGAGTACACAATGAGCAGTTCTTC.

The rearrangement uses TRBV25-1 and TRBJ2-3, with 7 positions matching TRBD2. Germline loops: CDR1 MGHDK, CDR2 SYGVNS. This CDR3 is built from 18 residues. The junction had 14 bases not matched to a gene; V was cut back by 0 bases and J by 5 bases. CDR3 residues: CASSEYSRRVGLGDTQYF. CDR3 nucleotides: TGTGCCAGCAGTGAATATTCTCGACGGGTCGGACTAGGAGATACGCAGTATTTT.

The genes are TRBV7-2 and TRBJ2-1, with 9 nucleotides matching TRBD2. The V gene's germline CDR1 is SGHTA and CDR2 FQGNSA. The CDR3 has 15 amino acids. V gave up 6 bases and J gave up 4 bases; unmatched junction bases: 7. The CDR3: CASRVLAGSYNEQFF. The CDR3 DNA is TGTGCCAGCAGGGTCCTAGCGGGATCGTACAATGAGCAGTTCTTC.

V gene TRBV28 combines with J gene TRBJ1-5; D unresolved. V was trimmed by 4 bases and J by 4 bases, leaving 20 bases between them. Germline V gene sequence: CDR1 MDHEN, CDR2 SYDVKM. CDR3 length equals 17 residues. The CDR3 is CASSYRVSLRVNQPQHF. In DNA form, the CDR3 reads TGTGCCAGCAGTTATCGGGTAAGCCTTAGAGTGAATCAGCCCCAGCATTTT.

In its sample, this clone was seen a few times. V and J are TRBV6-5 and TRBJ2-1; D perhaps matches TRBD1 (6 bases). The germline gives CDR1 MNHEY, CDR2 SVGAGI. The V end was cut by 5 bases, the J end by 7 bases, with 6 bases between. This CDR3 is built from 11 residues. The CDR3 DNA is TGTGCCAGCAGTCAGGGGAATGAGCAGTTCTTC. This codes for CASSQGNEQFF.

CDR3 in DNA: TGTGCCAGTAGTAAACTAGCGGGAACGAGTGAGCAGTTCTTC. It encodes CASSKLAGTSEQFF. V usage is TRBV19 and J usage is TRBJ2-1; 10 nucleotides match TRBD2. From germline, CDR1 is LNHDA and CDR2 SQIVND (reference sequence). J was trimmed by 9 bases and V by 4 bases; bases with no gene match: 6. The CDR3 consists of 14 residues.

The genes are TRBV7-2 and TRBJ1-2; 9 bases match TRBD1. The junction had 12 bases not matched to a gene; V was cut back by 4 bases and J by 6 bases. This CDR3 is built from 16 residues. Per germline, CDR1 SGHTA and CDR2 FQGNSA. In DNA, the CDR3 is TGTGCCAGCAGCTACCATCTCCTGGGACAGGGTGATGGCTACACCTTC. It yields the protein CASSYHLLGQGDGYTF.

This chain connects TRBV4-1 to TRBJ2-1; possible D gene TRBD2, 6 bases. CDR3 length equals 13 residues. V dropped 1 base and J dropped 8 bases, with 9 bases sitting between them. In germline, CDR1 is MGHRA, CDR2 YSYEKL. CDR3 bases: TGCGCCAGCAGCCAAGTCTCTAGCGATGAGCAGTTCTTC. Its protein product is CASSQVSSDEQFF.

This clone showed up many times. The J gene is TRBJ2-7, the V gene TRBV19; possible D gene TRBD2, 6 bases. CDR3 length: 15 residues. V was shortened by 3 bases and J by 7 bases, with 19 bases between the two germline ends. Per germline, CDR1 LNHDA and CDR2 SQIVND (reference sequence). This chain's CDR3 is CASSIQRAKRREQYF. The CDR3 DNA reads as TGTGCCAGTAGTATTCAGCGGGCAAAAAGGCGGGAGCAGTACTTC. The full variable domain, in which reference TRBV19 and TRBJ2-7 provide the parts outside the CDR3, is DGGITQSPKYLFRKEGQNVTLSCEQNLNHDAMYWYRQDPGQGLRLIYYSQIVNDFQKGDIAEGYSVSREKKESFPLTVTSAQKNPTAFYLCASSIQRAKRREQYFGPGTRLTVT.

The CDR3: CASITALGLGTNEQFF. CDR3 nucleotides: TGTGCCAGCATAACCGCCCTTGGACTAGGGACCAATGAGCAGTTCTTC. The gene calls are TRBV28 and TRBJ2-1; 7 bases align to TRBD2. The germline V gene has CDR1 MDHEN and CDR2 SYDVKM. The length of the CDR3 is 16 residues. J lost 6 bases, V lost 7 bases, and 15 bases had no gene match.

This sequence joins TRBV28 and TRBJ2-1; TRBD2 aligns across 13 bases. Germline V lookup: CDR1 MDHEN, CDR2 SYDVKM. The CDR3 sequence is 16 residues long. The ends lost 4 bases at V and 4 bases at J; junction bases unmatched: 4. CDR3 region: CASSYTSGRAYNEQFF. As DNA, the CDR3 is TGTGCCAGCAGTTACACTAGCGGGAGGGCTTACAATGAGCAGTTCTTC.

This clone occurred a few times. DNA of the CDR3: TGTGCCAGCAGCTCTCTGGACAGTGGCTATGGCTACACCTTC. Translated, it gives CASSSLDSGYGYTF. V usage is TRBV7-6 and J usage is TRBJ1-2; D possibly corresponds to TRBD1 (6 bases). This CDR3 contains 14 residues. The V gene lost 4 bases and the J gene lost 4 bases, with 13 bases spanning the gap. CDR1 and CDR2 from the germline V gene are SGHVS and FNYEAQ.

The chain joins TRBV4-2 to TRBJ2-3; 10 positions agree with TRBD2. Germline V gene sequence: CDR1 LGHNA, CDR2 YNFKEQ. The CDR3 length is 17 residues. The V gene end was trimmed by 4 bases and the J gene end by 2 bases; junction bases not matched to a gene: 9. As DNA, the CDR3 is TGTGCCAGCAGCCCGAGCGGGAGGGCCTTGGACACAGATACGCAGTATTTT. Amino acid sequence: CASSPSGRALDTDTQYF.

V usage is TRBV6-5 and J usage is TRBJ2-1; 9 bases match TRBD1. The germline V gene has CDR1 MNHEY and CDR2 SVGAGI. The CDR3 sequence is 15 residues long. The V segment lost 2 bases and the J segment 8 bases; nucleotides outside the gene matches: 7. CDR3 region: CASSYVGTGLHEQFF. The CDR3 DNA reads TGTGCCAGCAGTTACGTAGGGACAGGGTTGCATGAGCAGTTCTTC.

V gene TRBV2 combines with J gene TRBJ2-7; D is perhaps TRBD1 (6 bases). V lost 0 bases to trimming and J lost 2 bases, with 11 bases between them. The CDR3 is 15 residues long. CDR1 and CDR2 from the germline V gene are SNHLY and FYNNEI. The CDR3 sequence is CASSEAPRGAYEQYF. CDR3 DNA: TGTGCCAGCAGTGAAGCGCCCAGGGGAGCCTACGAGCAGTACTTC.

This chain connects TRBV6-5 to TRBJ1-5; D remains ambiguous. Trimming left V 6 bases short and J 5 bases short, with 11 bases between. This CDR3 has 13 amino acids. The V gene's germline CDR1 is MNHEY and CDR2 SVGAGI. CDR3 coding DNA: TGTGCCAGCAGATTGGAGAGCTATCAGCCCCAGCATTTT. Its translation is CASRLESYQPQHF.

The rearrangement links TRBV4-1 to TRBJ2-1, with 9 bases that match TRBD2. The V segment lost 1 base and the J segment 5 bases; nucleotides outside the gene matches: 9. Germline V gene sequence: CDR1 MGHRA, CDR2 YSYEKL. The CDR3 runs to 17 residues. CDR3 in DNA: TGCGCCAGCAGCCAAGGTAAGATGGTAGCGGGAGACAATGAGCAGTTCTTC. It specifies CASSQGKMVAGDNEQFF.

The gene calls are TRBV4-2 and TRBJ1-5; D unresolved. Trimming left V 0 bases short and J 1 base short, with 7 bases between. Germline CDR1 LGHNA, CDR2 YNFKEQ. The CDR3 is made up of 15 amino acids. The CDR3 nucleotides read TGTGCCAGCAGCCAAGATAACTGGAGCAATCAGCCCCAGCATTTT. The encoded protein is CASSQDNWSNQPQHF.

V and J are TRBV19 and TRBJ1-2; the match to TRBD1 covers 8 bases. Looked up from germline, CDR1 is LNHDA and CDR2 is SQIVND (reference sequence). The J segment lost 1 base and the V segment lost 5 bases, leaving 3 bases of the junction unmatched. CDR3 length: 14 amino acids. The CDR3 loop is CASSRQGSNYGYTF. Written as DNA, the CDR3 is TGTGCCAGTAGTCGACAGGGGAGTAACTATGGCTACACCTTC.

This sequence joins TRBV4-1 and TRBJ2-7, with TRBD2 identical over 14 bases. The germline gives CDR1 MGHRA, CDR2 YSYEKL. V dropped 4 bases and J dropped 6; count of bases not matched to a gene: 8. CDR3 size: 16 residues. The CDR3: CASSRGLGLAGVEQYF. CDR3 sequence (DNA): TGCGCCAGCAGCCGGGGGTTGGGACTAGCGGGAGTCGAGCAGTACTTC.

With regard to this clone: The same CDR3 arises from other DNA sequences in this sample as well. The rearrangement links TRBV5-1 to TRBJ2-5; D may be TRBD1 (6 bases). This CDR3 has 16 amino acids. Trimming left V 1 base short and J 2 bases short, with 15 bases between. The germline V gene has CDR1 SGHRS and CDR2 YFSETQ. The CDR3: CASSLSQGLGQETQYF. CDR3 nucleotides: TGCGCCAGCAGCTTGTCACAGGGTTTAGGGCAAGAGACCCAGTACTTC.